The rows below give T cell receptor beta chains drawn from one sample of a study of human T cells and chemical hapten exposure. MiXCR, applied by TCRdb to the RACE reads, yields one record per CDR3 protein. The repertoire holds 150,000 to 200,000 distinct CDR3 sequences, with 25% to 35% as singletons. The sequencing here drew on whole blood, taken in connection with sensitization to the hapten diphenylcyclopropenone (DPC). The receptor set was obtained from a woman aged 30 to 39 with alopecia areata. Some clones in this sample may be carry-over from other donors' samples. The conserved cysteine and the conserved F or W are not part of the CDR3 here.

TRBV4-2 ASSRLLNQPQH
TRBV5-1 ASSLPLADTVDTQY
TRBV20-1 SARDADRDTGELF
TRBV3-1 ASSQADREQF
TRBV5-1 ASSLDTANTGELF
TRBV7-9 ASSRGQSGDTEAF
TRBV5-1 ASSLGQGARTGELF
TRBV20-1 SARGRREAPGETQY
TRBV30 AWSVLGPETQY
TRBV18 ASSPLYRGGDTEAF
TRBV4-2 ASSQDEGRGNEQY
TRBV28 ASSPRSATYEQY
TRBV15 ATSQRTSGSALETQY
TRBV10-3 AIRTSGPYNEQF
TRBV29-1 SVVRGEGRYGYT
TRBV4-2 ASSHGEGSYGYT
TRBV20-1 SASPSDYLYNEQF
TRBV10-1 ASSRDAYTGELF
TRBV6-2/TRBV6-3 ASSPGRFNTEAF
TRBV25-1 ASSFRGGHQF
TRBV12-3/TRBV12-4 ASILGGVTDTQY
TRBV28 ASSLQGYEQY
TRBV7-2 ASSPDYGANVLT
TRBV12-3/TRBV12-4 ASSMDSSGANVLT
TRBV15 ATSTGGYNEQF
TRBV7-9 ASSLTGIQETQY
TRBV5-6 ASSSRFFWELF
TRBV4-2 ASSQAGQTLSNEQF
TRBV28 ASRSGGRGYT
TRBV9 ASSPGPNTGELF
TRBV4-1 ASSHVGLAGRTDTQY
TRBV5-1 ASSLDRPRSETQY
TRBV19 ASSSTPGGYEQY
TRBV29-1 SVATGDSYNSPLH
TRBV5-1 ASRPIVGSSYNEQF
TRBV7-9 ASSLDDRGMNTEAF
TRBV28 ASRGVSHTDTQY
TRBV10-3 AISDRTDYNEQF
TRBV7-2 ASSIWENEQF
TRBV29-1 SVVGQTSGNTIY
TRBV28 ASGPLNEKLF
TRBV29-1 SVYYPGGYNEQF
TRBV6-2/TRBV6-3 ASSYTPTPRDTQY
TRBV28 ASRTSGGVAF
TRBV10-3 AISESGGDYGYT
TRBV12-3/TRBV12-4 ASSPLGTSWQY
TRBV29-1 STRKGMGNTGELF
TRBV10-3 ATALQGVQETQY
TRBV29-1 SVESGPYEQY
TRBV18 ASSPRRAGSNEKLF
TRBV28 ASSRTSPGQGSYEQY
TRBV6-2/TRBV6-3 ASSHGGEQF
TRBV30 AWSSGQGDQPQH
TRBV6-1 ASSDWGQGAHGYT
TRBV28 ASSFAGGLANYGYT
TRBV7-2 ASSSAGGPQNIQY
TRBV27 ASSLSNRVTGELF
TRBV6-2/TRBV6-3 ASKWGVHEQY
TRBV29-1 SVEAGPNQPQH
TRBV28 ASSFNRNRASPGNTIY